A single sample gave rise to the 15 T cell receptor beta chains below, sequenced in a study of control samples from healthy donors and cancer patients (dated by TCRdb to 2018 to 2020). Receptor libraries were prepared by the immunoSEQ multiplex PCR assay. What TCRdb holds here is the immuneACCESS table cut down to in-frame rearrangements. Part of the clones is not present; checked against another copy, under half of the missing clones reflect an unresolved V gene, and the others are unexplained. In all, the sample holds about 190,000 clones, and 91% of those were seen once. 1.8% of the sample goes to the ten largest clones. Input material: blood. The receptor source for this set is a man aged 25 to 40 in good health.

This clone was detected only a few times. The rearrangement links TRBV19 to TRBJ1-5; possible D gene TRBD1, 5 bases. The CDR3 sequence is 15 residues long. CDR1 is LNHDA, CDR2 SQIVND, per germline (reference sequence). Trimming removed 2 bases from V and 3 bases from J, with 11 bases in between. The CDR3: CASSILVDNNQPQHF. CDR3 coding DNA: TGTGCCAGTAGTATACTTGTGGACAACAATCAGCCCCAGCATTTT.

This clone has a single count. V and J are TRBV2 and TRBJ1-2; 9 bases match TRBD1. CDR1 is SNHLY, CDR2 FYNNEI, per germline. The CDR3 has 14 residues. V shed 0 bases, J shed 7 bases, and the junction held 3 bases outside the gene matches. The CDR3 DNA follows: TGTGCCAGCAGTGAAGCGGGGACAGGGTTTGGCTACACCTTC. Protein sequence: CASSEAGTGFGYTF.

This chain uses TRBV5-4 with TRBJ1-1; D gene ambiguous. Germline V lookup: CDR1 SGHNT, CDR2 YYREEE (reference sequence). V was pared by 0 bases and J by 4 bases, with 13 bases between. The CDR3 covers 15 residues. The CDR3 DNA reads TGTGCCAGCAGCTTGGCCCCCGGGGTGGGCACTGAAGCTTTCTTT. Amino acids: CASSLAPGVGTEAFF.

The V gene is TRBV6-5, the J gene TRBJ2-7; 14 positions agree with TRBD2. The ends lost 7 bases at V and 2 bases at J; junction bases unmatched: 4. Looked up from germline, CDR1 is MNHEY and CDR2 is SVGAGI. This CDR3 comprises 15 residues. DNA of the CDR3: TGTGCCAGCAAAGGGACTAGCGGGGGCCCCTACGAGCAGTACTTC. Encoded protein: CASKGTSGGPYEQYF.

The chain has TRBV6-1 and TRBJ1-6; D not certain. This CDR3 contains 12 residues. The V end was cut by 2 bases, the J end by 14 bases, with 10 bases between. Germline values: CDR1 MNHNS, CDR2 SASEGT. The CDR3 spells CASSERADTLHF. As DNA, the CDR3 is TGTGCCAGCAGTGAAAGGGCTGACACCCTCCACTTT.

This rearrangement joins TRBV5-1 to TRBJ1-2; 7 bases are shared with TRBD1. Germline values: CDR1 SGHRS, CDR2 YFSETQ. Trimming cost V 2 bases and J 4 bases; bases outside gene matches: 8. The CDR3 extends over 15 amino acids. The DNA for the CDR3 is TGCGCCAGCAGCTTTCTAGGGGGCGACTTCTATGGCTACACCTTC. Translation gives CASSFLGGDFYGYTF.

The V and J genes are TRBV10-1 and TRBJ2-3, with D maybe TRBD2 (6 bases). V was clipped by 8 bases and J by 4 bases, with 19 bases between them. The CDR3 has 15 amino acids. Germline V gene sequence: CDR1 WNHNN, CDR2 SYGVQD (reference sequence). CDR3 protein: CASAVGGNGPDTQYF. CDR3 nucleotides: TGCGCCAGCGCCGTTGGAGGGAATGGACCAGATACGCAGTATTTT.

This CDR3 reads CASLGGQGRAFF. The CDR3 DNA sequence: TGTGCCAGCCTAGGGGGACAGGGGAGGGCTTTCTTT. V is TRBV12-3 or TRBV12-4 and J is TRBJ1-1; 10 bases align to TRBD1. V lost 8 bases to trimming and J lost 11 bases; unmatched junction nucleotides: 8. The CDR3 sequence is 12 residues long.

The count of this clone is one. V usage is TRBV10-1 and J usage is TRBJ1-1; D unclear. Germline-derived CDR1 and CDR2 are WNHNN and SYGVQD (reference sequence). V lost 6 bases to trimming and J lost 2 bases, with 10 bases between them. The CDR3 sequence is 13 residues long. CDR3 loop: CASRVGENTEAFF. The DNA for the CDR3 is TGCGCCAGCAGGGTCGGTGAAAACACTGAAGCTTTCTTT.

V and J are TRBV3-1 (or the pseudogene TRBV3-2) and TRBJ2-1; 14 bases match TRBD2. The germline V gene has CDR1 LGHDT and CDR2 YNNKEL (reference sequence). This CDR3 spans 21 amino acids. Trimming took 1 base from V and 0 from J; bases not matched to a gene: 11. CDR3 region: CASSQVTGTSGGLSSYNEQFF. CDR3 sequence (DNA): TGTGCCAGCAGCCAAGTGACCGGGACTAGCGGGGGCCTGAGCTCCTACAATGAGCAGTTCTTC.

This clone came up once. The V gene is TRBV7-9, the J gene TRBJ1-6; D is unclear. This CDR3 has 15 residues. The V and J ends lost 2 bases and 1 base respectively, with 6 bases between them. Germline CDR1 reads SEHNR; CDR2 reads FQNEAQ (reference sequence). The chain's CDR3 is CASSLTGSYNSPLHF. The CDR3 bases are TGTGCCAGCAGCTTAACTGGGTCCTATAATTCACCCCTCCACTTT.

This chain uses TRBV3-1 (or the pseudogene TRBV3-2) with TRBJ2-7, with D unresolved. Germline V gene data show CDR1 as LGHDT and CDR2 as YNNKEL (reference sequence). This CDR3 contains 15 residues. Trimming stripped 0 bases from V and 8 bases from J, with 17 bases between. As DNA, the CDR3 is TGTGCCAGCAGCCAAGAACAAGGCAGATTCCTCCAGCAGTACTTC. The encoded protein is CASSQEQGRFLQQYF.

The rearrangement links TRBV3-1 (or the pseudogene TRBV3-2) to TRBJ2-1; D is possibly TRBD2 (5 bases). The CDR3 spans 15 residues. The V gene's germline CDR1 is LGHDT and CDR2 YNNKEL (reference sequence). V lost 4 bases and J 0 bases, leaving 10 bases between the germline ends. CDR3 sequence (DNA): TGTGCCAGCAGCCTCGAGGGCAGCTCCTACAATGAGCAGTTCTTC. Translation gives CASSLEGSSYNEQFF.

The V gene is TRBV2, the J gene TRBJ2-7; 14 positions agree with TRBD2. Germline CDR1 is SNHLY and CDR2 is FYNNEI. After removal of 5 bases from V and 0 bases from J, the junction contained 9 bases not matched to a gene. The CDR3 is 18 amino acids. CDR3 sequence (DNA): TGTGCCAGCAGTTTCGGACTAGCGGGGGGCTCGAGCTCCTACGAGCAGTACTTC. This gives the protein CASSFGLAGGSSSYEQYF.

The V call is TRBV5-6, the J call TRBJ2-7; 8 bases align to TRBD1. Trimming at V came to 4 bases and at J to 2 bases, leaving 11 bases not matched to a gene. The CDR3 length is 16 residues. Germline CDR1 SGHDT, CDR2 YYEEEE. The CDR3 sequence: CASSRRQGIIAYEQYF. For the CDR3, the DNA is TGTGCCAGCAGCCGAAGACAGGGGATAATTGCCTACGAGCAGTACTTC.